The 20 T cell receptor beta chains in this list originate from one sample, sequenced in a study of cytomegalovirus exposure and HLA in healthy donors. It was with 60 Vbeta and 13 Jbeta primers that the PCR ran. The data were produced by immunoSEQ multiplex PCR, yet TCRdb's version contains in-frame clones alone and is incomplete. In total, the table holds tens of thousands of clones. What was sequenced was PBMCs. The receptors were gathered from a human donor in good health.

The chain has TRBV19 and TRBJ1-2; 7 positions match TRBD1. The trim removed 7 bases at V and 4 bases at J, leaving 18 bases unmatched. Germline values: CDR1 LNHDA, CDR2 SQIVND (reference sequence). The length of the CDR3 is 17 residues. CDR3 sequence (DNA): TGTGCCAGTACCCTCTCCGGGACAGCAATCGACATCTATGGCTACACCTTC. As protein: CASTLSGTAIDIYGYTF.

The chain uses TRBV5-4 and TRBJ2-3; 10 nucleotides agree with TRBD2. In germline, CDR1 is SGHNT, CDR2 YYREEE (reference sequence). CDR3 size: 16 residues. V lost 0 bases to trimming and J lost 1 base; unmatched junction nucleotides: 2. The CDR3 is CASSLGTSGRTDTQYF. The CDR3, as DNA: TGTGCCAGCAGCTTGGGGACTAGCGGCCGCACAGATACGCAGTATTTT. The full variable domain, completed using reference TRBV5-4 and TRBJ2-3, is ETGVTQSPTHLIKTRGQQVTLRCSSQSGHNTVSWYQQALGQGPQFIFQYYREEENGRGNFPPRFSGLQFPNYSSELNVNALELDDSALYLCASSLGTSGRTDTQYFGPGTRLTVL.

The chain employs TRBV9 and TRBJ2-7, with D perhaps TRBD2 (5 bases). Germline V gives CDR1 SGDLS, CDR2 YYNGEE. With 0 bases removed from V and 5 bases from J, the gap between germline ends came to 15 bases. The CDR3 is 15 amino acids. In DNA, the CDR3 is TGTGCCAGCAGCGTAGGTGACTACTCGGGCGACGAGCAGTACTTC. Translating it yields CASSVGDYSGDEQYF.

The V call is TRBV9, the J call TRBJ2-1, with 9 bases aligning to TRBD2. V gave up 2 bases and J gave up 10 bases; unmatched junction bases: 10. Germline loops: CDR1 SGDLS, CDR2 YYNGEE. The CDR3 consists of 15 residues. The CDR3 DNA is TGTGCCAGCAGCGTGAATGCGGGGGGGCCTGGAGAGCAGTTCTTC. Protein product: CASSVNAGGPGEQFF.

CDR3 amino acids: CASSFHGEYEQYF. Written as DNA, the CDR3 is TGTGCCAGCAGCTTCCACGGGGAATACGAGCAGTACTTC. This chain connects TRBV7-9 to TRBJ2-7; the D gene is possibly TRBD2 (5 bases). CDR1 SEHNR and CDR2 FQNEAQ come from the germline V gene (reference sequence). The V and J ends lost 3 bases and 4 bases respectively, with 10 bases between them. This CDR3 contains 13 residues.

The V gene is TRBV2, the J gene TRBJ2-7; 8 nucleotides agree with TRBD1. Germline trimming cut 7 bases from V and 5 bases from J; bases unmatched to any gene: 4. The germline CDR1 and CDR2 sequences are SNHLY and FYNNEI. The length of the CDR3 is 12 residues. CDR3 loop: CASTRTGNEQYF. CDR3 DNA: TGTGCCAGCACCAGGACAGGGAACGAGCAGTACTTC. The full variable domain, rest sourced from reference TRBV2 and TRBJ2-7, is EPEVTQTPSHQVTQMGQEVILRCVPISNHLYFYWYRQILGQKVEFLVSFYNNEISEKSEIFDDQFSVERPDGSNFTLKIRSTKLEDSAMYFCASTRTGNEQYFGPGTRLTVT.

The V and J genes are TRBV19 and TRBJ1-1, with 8 nucleotides matching TRBD1. CDR1 and CDR2 (germline): LNHDA, SQIVND (reference sequence). This CDR3 comprises 14 residues. V was pared by 2 bases and J by 3 bases, with 2 bases of the junction left unmatched. The DNA for the CDR3 is TGTGCCAGTAGTATATCCAGGGGGCACACTGAAGCTTTCTTT. It encodes CASSISRGHTEAFF.

This chain uses TRBV7-9 with TRBJ2-7; the D is unclear. This CDR3 region has 12 residues. The germline gives CDR1 SEHNR, CDR2 FQNEAQ (reference sequence). V lost 1 base and J 2 bases, leaving 3 bases between the germline ends. Here the CDR3 reads CASSLGAYEQYF. The CDR3 bases are TGTGCCAGCAGCTTAGGCGCCTACGAGCAGTACTTC.

The CDR3 DNA follows: TGTGCCAGCAGTGAAGAAGGGGGCCTTTCCTACGAGCAGTACTTC. The encoded protein is CASSEEGGLSYEQYF. The rearrangement joins TRBV6-1 to TRBJ2-7; 7 bases fit TRBD1. The CDR3 spans 15 residues. From germline, CDR1 is MNHNS and CDR2 SASEGT. J was trimmed by 1 base and V by 1 base; bases with no gene match: 4.

This chain links TRBV29-1 with TRBJ1-1, with TRBD1 matching 8 bases. Germline values: CDR1 SQVTM, CDR2 ANQGSEA. The CDR3 spans 13 residues. Losses at the gene ends were 6 bases for V and 3 bases for J; bases not matched to a gene: 6. The CDR3 DNA follows: TGCAGCGTGCCAGGACAGGGTTACACTGAAGCTTTCTTT. This sequence encodes CSVPGQGYTEAFF.

This clone is medium-sized by frequency. This rearrangement joins TRBV5-5 to TRBJ1-1; unclear D gene. CDR3 length: 14 amino acids. In germline, CDR1 is SGHKS, CDR2 YYEKEE (reference sequence). V was pared by 0 bases and J by 4 bases, with 10 bases between. CDR3 nucleotide sequence: TGTGCCAGCAGCTTGGAGGCGGGGTTCACTGAAGCTTTCTTT. It codes for CASSLEAGFTEAFF.

Considering frequency, this clone is medium-sized. The V and J genes are TRBV7-9 and TRBJ2-7, with D tentatively TRBD2 (5 bases). Deletions cut 1 base from V and 2 bases from J, with 12 bases between. The CDR3 consists of 15 residues. Germline-derived CDR1 and CDR2 are SEHNR and FQNEAQ (reference sequence). The CDR3 here is CASSLERVRPYEQYF. CDR3 DNA: TGTGCCAGCAGCTTAGAGAGGGTCAGACCCTACGAGCAGTACTTC.

As DNA, the CDR3 is TGTGCCTGGAACACCGGGACAGTCGCCTACGAGCAGTACTTC. It yields the protein CAWNTGTVAYEQYF. The chain couples TRBV30 to TRBJ2-7, with 7 bases fitting TRBD1. The V and J ends lost 4 bases and 2 bases, in that order; junction bases with no gene match: 8. Germline CDR1 and CDR2: GTSNPN and SVGIG (reference sequence). CDR3 size: 14 residues.

The chain employs TRBV9 and TRBJ1-2; 7 positions match TRBD1. Trimming took 4 bases from V and 1 from J; bases not matched to a gene: 13. CDR3 length equals 17 residues. Germline V CDR1 and CDR2: SGDLS, YYNGEE. CDR3: CASSTLLSGTVNYGYTF. CDR3 DNA sequence: TGTGCCAGCAGCACTCTCTTGTCCGGGACAGTTAACTATGGCTACACCTTC. Filled out from reference TRBV9 and TRBJ1-2, the complete variable domain reads DSGVTQTPKHLITATGQRVTLRCSPRSGDLSVYWYQQSLDQGLQFLIQYYNGEERAKGNILERFSAQQFPDLHSELNLSSLELGDSALYFCASSTLLSGTVNYGYTFGSGTRLTVV.

The rearrangement joins TRBV7-2 to TRBJ1-6, with D possibly being TRBD1 (5 bases). The CDR3 sequence is 14 residues long. Trimming removed 10 bases at V and 6 bases at J, with 16 bases between. CDR1 and CDR2 from the germline V gene are SGHTA and FQGNSA. This chain's CDR3 is CATIQGLSNSPLHF. For the CDR3, the DNA is TGTGCCACCATCCAGGGTTTGAGTAATTCACCCCTCCACTTT.

V is TRBV5-1 and J is TRBJ2-1; TRBD1 agrees at 12 bases. In germline, CDR1 is SGHRS, CDR2 YFSETQ. V lost 2 bases and J lost 8; bases outside the gene matches: 2. The CDR3 is 14 residues long. CDR3 in amino acids: CASSFGTGGYEQFF. CDR3 in DNA: TGCGCCAGCAGCTTCGGGACAGGGGGCTATGAGCAGTTCTTC.

The chain has TRBV27 and TRBJ1-2; D is perhaps TRBD1 (5 bases). The V end was cut by 2 bases, the J end by 6 bases, with 10 bases between. The germline CDR1 and CDR2 sequences are MNHEY and SMNVEV (reference sequence). This CDR3 has 13 amino acids. The CDR3 protein is CASSLGGMDGYTF. The CDR3 DNA follows: TGTGCCAGCAGTTTAGGGGGGATGGATGGCTACACCTTC.

This sequence joins TRBV10-3 and TRBJ2-3, with TRBD2 matching over 9 bases. V shed 10 bases and J 7 bases; nucleotides not matched to a gene: 9. This CDR3 is built from 13 residues. The germline V gene encodes CDR1 ENHRY and CDR2 SYGVKD. This CDR3 is CATQGGGVNTQYF. As DNA, the CDR3 is TGTGCCACCCAAGGCGGGGGGGTAAATACGCAGTATTTT.

The V gene is TRBV18, the J gene TRBJ2-7; the D gene is possibly TRBD1 (5 bases). The CDR3 runs to 15 residues. The germline V gene has CDR1 KGHSH and CDR2 LQKENI. Trimming took off 4 bases at V and 2 bases at J, with 15 bases between the two ends. CDR3 sequence: CASSQSDRNAYEQYF. CDR3 in DNA: TGTGCCAGCTCACAGTCCGACAGAAACGCCTACGAGCAGTACTTC.

Comments on this clone: Other DNA sequences in this specimen translate into the identical CDR3. V gene TRBV13 combines with J gene TRBJ2-7, with a weak D call TRBD2 (5 bases). Trimming took 4 bases from V and 0 from J, leaving 10 bases between them. The germline V gene encodes CDR1 PRHDT and CDR2 FYEKMQ (reference sequence). The CDR3 is 14 residues long. The CDR3 nucleotides are TGTGCCAGCAGCTCAGGAGGACTCTCCTACGAGCAGTACTTC. This codes for CASSSGGLSYEQYF.